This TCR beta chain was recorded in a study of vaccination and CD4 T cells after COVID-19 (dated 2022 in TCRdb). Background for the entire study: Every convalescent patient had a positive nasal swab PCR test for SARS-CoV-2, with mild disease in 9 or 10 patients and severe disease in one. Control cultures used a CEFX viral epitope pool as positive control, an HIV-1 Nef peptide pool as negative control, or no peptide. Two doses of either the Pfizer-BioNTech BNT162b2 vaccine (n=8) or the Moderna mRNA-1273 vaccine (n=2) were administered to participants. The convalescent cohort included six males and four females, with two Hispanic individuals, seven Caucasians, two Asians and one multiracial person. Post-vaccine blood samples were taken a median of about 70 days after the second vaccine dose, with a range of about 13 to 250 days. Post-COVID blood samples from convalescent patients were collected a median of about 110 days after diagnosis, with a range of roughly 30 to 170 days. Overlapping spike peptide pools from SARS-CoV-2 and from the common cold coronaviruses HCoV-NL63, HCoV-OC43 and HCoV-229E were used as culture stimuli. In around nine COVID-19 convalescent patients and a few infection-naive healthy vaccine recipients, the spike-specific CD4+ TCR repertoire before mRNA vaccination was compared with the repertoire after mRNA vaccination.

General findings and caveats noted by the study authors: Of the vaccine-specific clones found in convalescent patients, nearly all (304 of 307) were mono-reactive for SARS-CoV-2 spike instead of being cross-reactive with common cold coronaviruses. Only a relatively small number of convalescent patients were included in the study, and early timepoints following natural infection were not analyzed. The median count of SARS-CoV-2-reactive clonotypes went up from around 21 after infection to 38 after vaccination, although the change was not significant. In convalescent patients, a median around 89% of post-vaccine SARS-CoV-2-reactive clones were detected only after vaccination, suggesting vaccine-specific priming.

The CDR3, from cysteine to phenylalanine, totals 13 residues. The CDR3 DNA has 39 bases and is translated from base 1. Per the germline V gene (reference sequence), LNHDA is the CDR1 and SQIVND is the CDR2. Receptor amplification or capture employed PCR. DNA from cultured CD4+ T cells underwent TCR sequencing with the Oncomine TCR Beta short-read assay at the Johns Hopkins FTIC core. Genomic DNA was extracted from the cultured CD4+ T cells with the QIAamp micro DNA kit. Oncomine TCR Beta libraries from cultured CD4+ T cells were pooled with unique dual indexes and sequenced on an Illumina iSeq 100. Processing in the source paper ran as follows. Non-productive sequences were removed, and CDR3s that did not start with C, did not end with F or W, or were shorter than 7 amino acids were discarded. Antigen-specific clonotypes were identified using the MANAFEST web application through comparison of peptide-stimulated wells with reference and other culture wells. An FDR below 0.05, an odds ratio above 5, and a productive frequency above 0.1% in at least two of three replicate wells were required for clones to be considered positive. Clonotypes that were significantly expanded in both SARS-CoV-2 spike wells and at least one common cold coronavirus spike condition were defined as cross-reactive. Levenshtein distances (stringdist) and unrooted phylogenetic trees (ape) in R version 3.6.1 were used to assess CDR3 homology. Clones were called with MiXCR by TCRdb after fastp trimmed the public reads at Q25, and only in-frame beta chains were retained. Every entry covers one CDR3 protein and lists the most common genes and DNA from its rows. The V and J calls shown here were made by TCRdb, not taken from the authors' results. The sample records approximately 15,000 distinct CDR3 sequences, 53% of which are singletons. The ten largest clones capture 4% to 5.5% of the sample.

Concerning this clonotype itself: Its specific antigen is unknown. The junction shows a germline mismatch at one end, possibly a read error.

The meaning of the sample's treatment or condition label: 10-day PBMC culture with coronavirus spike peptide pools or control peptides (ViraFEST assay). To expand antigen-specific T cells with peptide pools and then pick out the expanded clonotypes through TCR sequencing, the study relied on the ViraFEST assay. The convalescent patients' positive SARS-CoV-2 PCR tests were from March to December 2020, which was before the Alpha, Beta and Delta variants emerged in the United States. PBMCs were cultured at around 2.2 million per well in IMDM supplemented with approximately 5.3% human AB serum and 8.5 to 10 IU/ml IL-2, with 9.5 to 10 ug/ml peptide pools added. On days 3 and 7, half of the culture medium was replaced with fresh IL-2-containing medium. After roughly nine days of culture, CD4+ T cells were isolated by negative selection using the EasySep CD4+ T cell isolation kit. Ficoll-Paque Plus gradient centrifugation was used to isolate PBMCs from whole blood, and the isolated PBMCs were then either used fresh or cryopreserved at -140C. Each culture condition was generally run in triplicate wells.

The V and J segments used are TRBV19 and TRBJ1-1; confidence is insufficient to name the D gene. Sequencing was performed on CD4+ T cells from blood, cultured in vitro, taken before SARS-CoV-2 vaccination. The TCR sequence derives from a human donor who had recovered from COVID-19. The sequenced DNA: TGTACCAGTAGGACCTCGGAGAACACTGAAGCTTTCTTT. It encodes CTSRTSENTEAFF.